This T cell receptor beta chain was identified during a study of post-analysis software for immune sequencing data. General study points: Roughly 5 TRBV segments, including TRBV5-6, TRBV5-1 and TRBV20-1, were more frequent in patients than controls. Same-batch preparations were strongly co-clustered by F measure. Controls' normalized Chao1 diversity significantly exceeded that of multiple sclerosis patients.

The CDR3 is made up of 16 amino acids. Germline-derived CDR1 and CDR2 are SGHRS and YFSETQ. Unique molecular identifiers were carried by the TCR beta cDNA libraries. T cells numbering about 0.9 to 10 million yielded cDNA molecules that totaled roughly 500,000. Using its own MiXCR run on the PCR reads, TCRdb lists one record per CDR3 protein. The data show some 500,000 distinct CDR3 sequences, less than 45% seen once. To note about this clonotype: Its specificity is unknown. One junction end disagrees with the germline gene, perhaps due to a read error.

The receptor comes from a girl aged 5 to 17 with multiple sclerosis. The chain is built from TRBV5-1 and TRBJ2-3, with 10 positions matching TRBD2. Sequenced input: blood. The CDR3 loop is CASSDKLAGSTGTQYF. DNA of the CDR3: TGCGCCAGCAGCGATAAACTAGCGGGGAGCACAGGTACGCAGTATTTT.